This T cell receptor beta chain is drawn from a study of shared clonotypes between healthy human individuals. Study observations and caveats: It was expected that sequencing depth would affect clonotype sharing among donors.

Those who donated were healthy HIV-negative adults, with no recent acute infections or vaccinations reported. The donor cohort consisted entirely of Caucasian adults residing in Nashville, Tennessee. On ten immunoSEQ deep assay plates, unsorted PBMC DNA was sequenced. Profiled with immunoSEQ multiplex PCR; TCRdb holds only in-frame clones, not every one. The sample records around 500,000 clones, approximately 80% being singletons. Trimming cost V 8 bases and J 9 bases, with 23 bases left between them. The CDR3 runs to 15 residues. The germline V gene has CDR1 MNHNY and CDR2 SVGAGI (reference sequence). With regard to this clone: Its antigen is unidentified.

Sample: PBMCs. The chain links TRBV6-6 to TRBJ2-1; D possibly corresponds to TRBD1 (6 bases). This TCR derives from a woman in her 40s in good health. Some clones in this sample may be carry-over from other donors' samples. CDR3 sequence (DNA): TGTGCCAGCGCTATTAGGGGGAGTCTTTCCCCTGAGCAGTTCTTC. Translation: CASAIRGSLSPEQFF.